Listed below are T cell receptor beta chains from one sample, sequenced in a study of technical replicates of blood from a few donors. TCRdb's copy holds only in-frame clones and misses some; the assay was immunoSEQ multiplex PCR. This sample has 87,000 or so clones, with approximately 95% found just once. The sequencing input was T cells isolated from PBMCs. The receptor set was obtained from a human donor in good health. Both conserved end residues are part of each CDR3.

V: TRBV12-5; J: TRBJ1-1; CDR3: CASGDDRNTEAFF
V: TRBV9; J: TRBJ2-1; CDR3: CASSHKDISSVSYNEQFF
V: TRBV6-1; J: TRBJ2-1; CDR3: CASSEATGLGVYNEQFF
V: TRBV29-1; J: TRBJ2-7; CDR3: CSVELRGRSYEQYF
V: TRBV9; J: TRBJ2-2; CDR3: CASSVPLQGNTGELFF
V: TRBV6-5; J: TRBJ1-1; CDR3: CASSYSTANTEAFF
V: TRBV18; J: TRBJ2-1; CDR3: CASSAEVSSYNEQFF
V: TRBV10-2; J: TRBJ1-1; CDR3: CASSGGLVTEAFF
V: TRBV4-3; J: TRBJ2-3; CDR3: CASSPRTSGRASTDTQYF
V: TRBV2; J: TRBJ1-1; CDR3: CASRGDRGMSTEAFF
V: TRBV19; J: TRBJ2-3; CDR3: CASSIVGTDTQYF
V: TRBV13; J: TRBJ1-1; CDR3: CASSAVMDTEAFF
V: TRBV19; J: TRBJ1-1; CDR3: CASSIRGTEAFF
V: TRBV10-3; J: TRBJ2-5; CDR3: CAISALGTSEQETQYF
V: TRBV25-1; J: TRBJ1-2; CDR3: CASSERDWRLYGYTF
V: TRBV9; J: TRBJ2-1; CDR3: CASSVDLLAGGVNEQFF
V: TRBV9; J: TRBJ2-5; CDR3: CASSEGQGEAETQYF
V: TRBV7-6; J: TRBJ2-7; CDR3: CASSLGQGEYEQYF
V: TRBV27; J: TRBJ2-1; CDR3: CASETGDPNGEQFF
V: TRBV9; J: TRBJ2-2; CDR3: CASSVATSGGTGELFF
V: TRBV11-2; J: TRBJ1-2; CDR3: CASSLQGHGYGYTF
V: TRBV6-1; J: TRBJ2-1; CDR3: CASSVLAGDREQFF
V: TRBV7-9; J: TRBJ2-7; CDR3: CASSLGPLEQYF
V: TRBV9; J: TRBJ1-4; CDR3: CASSLGTGGINEKLFF
V: TRBV28; J: TRBJ1-3; CDR3: CASSLGGRDRVDTIYF
V: TRBV6-6; J: TRBJ1-4; CDR3: CASSHPAPTFNEKLFF
V: TRBV15; J: TRBJ2-7; CDR3: CATSSEFGAYEQYF
V: TRBV11-2; J: TRBJ2-7; CDR3: CASSLQRAGEQYF
V: TRBV19; J: TRBJ1-2; CDR3: CASSIEGPRNQYYGYTF
V: TRBV28; J: TRBJ2-2; CDR3: CASLGQGTAGELFF
V: TRBV10-3; J: TRBJ2-1; CDR3: CAISERGEQFF
V: TRBV5-1; J: TRBJ2-3; CDR3: CASSLAVTLGGTDTQYF
V: TRBV14; J: TRBJ1-3; CDR3: CASSQDQGTGSGNTIYF
V: TRBV7-3; J: TRBJ2-2; CDR3: CASSFNWESGELFF
V: TRBV7-9; J: TRBJ2-4; CDR3: CASSLGLAGAIQYF
V: TRBV12-5; J: TRBJ2-2; CDR3: CASGLPQGNTGELFF
V: TRBV27; J: TRBJ2-3; CDR3: CASSRHYSGRSADTQYF
V: TRBV19; J: TRBJ2-7; CDR3: CASSRTSGSYVGEQYF
V: TRBV6-6; J: TRBJ2-7; CDR3: CASRAGTGSSYEQYF
V: TRBV4-3; J: TRBJ1-5; CDR3: CASSQDEKGARQPQHF
V: TRBV27; J: TRBJ2-7; CDR3: CASSLSILAGGSYEQYF
V: TRBV30; J: TRBJ2-3; CDR3: CAGWSADTQYF
V: TRBV7-6; J: TRBJ2-1; CDR3: CASSWWGRADNEQFF
V: TRBV28; J: TRBJ2-7; CDR3: CASSETSGRAHEQYF
V: TRBV28; J: TRBJ2-7; CDR3: CASKSGSYEQYF
V: TRBV5-4; J: TRBJ2-5; CDR3: CASSFAAGQETQYF
V: TRBV6-5; J: TRBJ2-5; CDR3: CASGGLADRETQYF
V: TRBV6-6; J: TRBJ1-3; CDR3: CASSYSGSSGNTIYF
V: TRBV6-5; J: TRBJ1-2; CDR3: CASSPGEGYTF
V: TRBV28; J: TRBJ1-5; CDR3: CASHSDRRSDQPQHF